This T cell receptor (beta chain) comes out of a study of T cells in women clearing cervical HPV infection. The table came from immunoSEQ multiplex PCR; TCRdb's copy has only in-frame clones and leaves some out. The ten most abundant clones cover 0.95% to 1.5% of a sample with approximately 44,000 clones. CDR3 length equals 13 residues. The V end was cut by 3 bases, the J end by 6 bases, with 9 bases between. Germline CDR1 and CDR2: SGHTA and FQGTGA. Broader study findings: TRBV6-7 relative abundance averaged about 0.11% in cases and under 0.2% in controls. CIN3+ cases had significantly higher TCR repertoire richness than controls, but evenness did not differ. Richness plus V gene abundances separated cases from controls with AUC about 0.8.

As to this clone: Its antigen is unidentified. The read comes to an end 3 residues before the CDR3 does, leaving the germline J gene to fill in the end.

All donors had a single incident cervical HPV16 infection, not prevalent. V is TRBV7-3 and J is TRBJ2-4; D possibly corresponds to TRBD1 (6 bases). Material for sequencing was blood buffy coat. The TCR was taken from a woman aged 18 to 69 with a cervical HPV16 infection that either progressed to CIN3+ or cleared (not recorded which). The part of the CDR3 DNA that was read is TGTGCCAGCAGCTTGGACAGATTAAACATT. Translating gives CASSLDRLNI. The complete CDR3 protein is CASSLDRLNIQYF.